Below are 27 T cell receptor beta chains sequenced from a single sample in a study (dated by TCRdb to the mid-2010s). The protocol used for the library was RT-PCR. The data were produced on an Illumina MiSeq. In TCRdb, the public reads were trimmed at Q25 with fastp and aligned with MiXCR, with productive beta chains retained. Identical CDR3 proteins give one entry, which carries the most common genes and DNA. This sample comprises about 680,000 distinct CDR3 sequences, 12% to 15% of them detected only once. Roughly 4% of the sample goes to the ten largest clones. Sequences were obtained from memory CD4+ T cells from blood. Receptor source: a female donor in good health, serving as a healthy control.

This clonotype occurred a few times. The V call is TRBV20-1, the J call TRBJ1-1; D may be TRBD1 (6 bases). Trimming left V 3 bases short and J 6 bases short, with 14 bases between. Germline CDR1 DFQATT, CDR2 SNEGSKA (reference sequence). This CDR3 is 13 amino acids long. CDR3 coding DNA: TGCAGTGCTAGCCGGACAGTAAGATCTGAAGCTTTCTTT. It yields the protein CSASRTVRSEAFF.

The CDR3 region is CASSYGTYEQYF. DNA of the CDR3: TGTGCCAGCAGTTACGGAACCTACGAGCAGTACTTC. The chain joins TRBV6-6 to TRBJ2-7; no clear D. Germline values: CDR1 MNHNY, CDR2 SVGAGI (reference sequence). The ends were cut back, 2 bases at V and 2 bases at J, with 4 bases in the middle. The CDR3 is 12 residues long.

In this sample, this clonotype turned up once. The chain recombines TRBV28 with TRBJ2-1, with TRBD2 matching over 7 bases. Germline CDR1 is MDHEN and CDR2 is SYDVKM. The CDR3 spans 12 residues. V was pared by 6 bases and J by 12 bases, with 8 bases of the junction left unmatched. The DNA of the CDR3 is TGTGCCAGCAGCATCGGGGAGGGGCCGCAGTTCTTC. Its protein is CASSIGEGPQFF. The variable domain in full, completed from reference TRBV28 and TRBJ2-1, reads DVKVTQSSRYLVKRTGEKVFLECVQDMDHENMFWYRQDPGLGLRLIYFSYDVKMKEKGDIPEGYSVSREKKERFSLILESASTNQTSMYLCASSIGEGPQFFGPGTRLTVL.

In this sample, this clonotype turned up many times. The CDR3 bases are TGTGCCATCACTGACTCTGGAAACACCATATATTTT. Its protein is CAITDSGNTIYF. The V gene is TRBV10-3, the J gene TRBJ1-3; D gene ambiguous. This CDR3 spans 12 amino acids. Germline CDR1 ENHRY, CDR2 SYGVKD. V was clipped by 7 bases and J by 0 bases, with 4 bases between them.

This clonotype came up many times. This sequence joins TRBV12-3 or TRBV12-4 and TRBJ2-7; D is uncertain. Trimming pared 2 bases from V and 7 bases from J, leaving 12 bases between. CDR3 length: 13 amino acids. CDR3 DNA: TGTGCCAGCAGTTTAAGAATGTTAGGTGAGCAGTACTTC. Translating gives CASSLRMLGEQYF.

This clonotype turned up a few times. V is TRBV9 and J is TRBJ2-1; possibly TRBD2 for D (5 bases). The germline V and J ends were trimmed by 0 bases and 7 bases, with 23 bases remaining between them. Germline V CDR1 and CDR2: SGDLS, YYNGEE. This CDR3 comprises 18 residues. In DNA, the CDR3 is TGTGCCAGCAGCGTAGACCTCCGGACGGCCTCGCGGGTGAATGAGCAGTTCTTC. As protein: CASSVDLRTASRVNEQFF.

The CDR3 DNA is TGCAGTGCTGTGGAATACAGGGTGGCCAATGAGCAGTTCTTC. Encoded protein: CSAVEYRVANEQFF. The chain recombines TRBV20-1 with TRBJ2-1; maybe TRBD1 (6 bases). The CDR3 length is 14 residues. Looked up from germline, CDR1 is DFQATT and CDR2 is SNEGSKA (reference sequence). Between the trimmed V and J ends, which lost 5 bases and 6 bases, there was a span of 17 bases.

This clonotype was recorded at least ten times. The germline gene is not matched at one end of the junction; a read error may be the cause. V and J are TRBV11-1 and TRBJ2-7; D perhaps matches TRBD1 (5 bases). Per germline, CDR1 SGHAT and CDR2 FQDESV (reference sequence). The CDR3 is made up of 14 amino acids. The CDR3 protein is CASSVAQGPGEQYF. The CDR3 DNA follows: TGTGCCAGCAGCGTAGCCCAGGGTCCCGGGGAGCAGTACTTC.

This clonotype was counted many times. The chain joins TRBV4-3 to TRBJ2-2; D gene unclear. Per germline, CDR1 LGHNA and CDR2 YSLEER. This CDR3 has 12 residues. Trimming pared 2 bases from V and 5 bases from J, leaving 3 bases between. The DNA of the CDR3 is TGCGCCAGCAGCCAACAAACCGGGGAGCTGTTTTTT. It codes for CASSQQTGELFF.

A few counts support this clonotype. V usage is TRBV10-3 and J usage is TRBJ1-1; D ambiguous. The CDR3 consists of 15 residues. The germline gives CDR1 ENHRY, CDR2 SYGVKD. V was clipped by 0 bases and J by 0 bases, with 8 bases between them. Written as DNA, the CDR3 is TGTGCCATCAGTGAGTCGACCAACATGAACACTGAAGCTTTCTTT. Translating it yields CAISESTNMNTEAFF.

Only a few counts were recorded for this clonotype. The chain has TRBV20-1 and TRBJ2-7; no clear D gene. Germline V CDR1 and CDR2: DFQATT, SNEGSKA (reference sequence). Trimming removed 0 bases at V and 0 bases at J, with 9 bases between. The CDR3 contains 14 residues. The CDR3 reads CSARDSGFSYEQYF. CDR3 sequence (DNA): TGCAGTGCTAGAGATTCGGGCTTCTCCTACGAGCAGTACTTC.

The chain joins TRBV18 to TRBJ2-7; TRBD2 matches at 9 bases. V shed 3 bases, J shed 4 bases, and the junction held 10 bases outside the gene matches. The CDR3 extends over 16 amino acids. CDR1 and CDR2 from the germline V gene are KGHSH and LQKENI. CDR3 protein: CASSPSRGSGSYEQYF. CDR3 nucleotides: TGTGCCAGCTCACCGAGCCGAGGTAGCGGGAGTTACGAGCAGTACTTC.

The rearrangement joins TRBV10-3 to TRBJ2-3, with TRBD2 matching over 12 bases. This CDR3 has 17 residues. Germline CDR1 is ENHRY and CDR2 is SYGVKD. V lost 0 bases to trimming and J lost 2 bases; unmatched junction nucleotides: 3. CDR3 protein: CAISESLAGGTTDTQYF. The CDR3 bases are TGTGCCATCAGTGAGTCTCTAGCGGGGGGGACCACAGATACGCAGTATTTT.

Ten or more counts support this clonotype. The V call is TRBV9, the J call TRBJ1-5, with D maybe TRBD1 (6 bases). Per germline, CDR1 SGDLS and CDR2 YYNGEE. Trimming took off 4 bases at V and 3 bases at J, with 17 bases between the two ends. There are 16 residues in the CDR3. In nucleotides, the CDR3 is TGTGCCAGCAGCTCCAAGGGGGGGCTGAACAATCAGCCCCAGCATTTT. Protein product: CASSSKGGLNNQPQHF.

The genes are TRBV6-5 and TRBJ1-4; D unresolved. The CDR3 has 15 residues. Trimming removed 2 bases from V and 0 bases from J, with 7 bases in between. CDR1 MNHEY and CDR2 SVGAGI come from the germline V gene. The CDR3 bases are TGTGCCAGCAGTTACGGAAATCCAACTAATGAAAAACTGTTTTTT. Translating gives CASSYGNPTNEKLFF.

The chain employs TRBV7-9 and TRBJ2-1; tentative D call: TRBD2 (5 bases). This CDR3 has 18 residues. CDR1 and CDR2 (germline): SEHNR, FQNEAQ (reference sequence). V was trimmed by 0 bases and J by 0 bases, leaving 15 bases between them. DNA for the CDR3: TGTGCCAGCAGCTTAGCGGACTTGGCGGTGAGCTCCTACAATGAGCAGTTCTTC. It codes for CASSLADLAVSSYNEQFF.

The chain recombines TRBV6-5 with TRBJ2-1, with 8 positions matching TRBD2. Germline CDR1 MNHEY, CDR2 SVGAGI. Trimming cost V 6 bases and J 7 bases; bases outside gene matches: 8. CDR3 size: 14 residues. CDR3 sequence reads: CASRPHSGANEQFF. CDR3 DNA: TGTGCCAGCAGGCCTCATAGCGGGGCTAATGAGCAGTTCTTC.

The chain couples TRBV11-2 to TRBJ2-7, with unresolved D. The CDR3 runs to 13 residues. V lost 7 bases and J lost 3, with 13 bases in between. Germline V gene data show CDR1 as SGHAT and CDR2 as FQNNGV. Written as DNA, the CDR3 is TGTGCCAGCACCATCACTGTGGGCTACGAGCAGTACTTC. This translates into CASTITVGYEQYF.

With respect to this clonotype: A much larger clonotype is one base distant, so this may be a read error. The V and J genes are TRBV27 and TRBJ1-2; D not resolved. Germline values: CDR1 MNHEY, CDR2 SMNVEV (reference sequence). The CDR3 has 13 amino acids. CDR3 residues: CSSSLSSGYGYTF. CDR3 DNA sequence: TGTTCCAGCAGTTTATCTTCTGGCTATGGCTACACCTTC.

The sample holds many counts of this clonotype. The rearrangement uses TRBV7-2 and TRBJ1-2, with 7 bases identical to TRBD1. The V gene's germline CDR1 is SGHTA and CDR2 FQGNSA. The CDR3 is made up of 18 amino acids. Unmatched junction bases numbered 14, after V lost 4 bases and J lost 0 bases. CDR3 sequence: CASSSRLGGGGANYGYTF. In nucleotides, the CDR3 is TGTGCCAGCAGCTCCCGTCTCGGAGGGGGCGGGGCTAACTATGGCTACACCTTC.

This chain uses TRBV12-3 or TRBV12-4 with TRBJ1-2; D is unclear. Trimming took 4 bases from V and 4 from J, leaving 22 bases between them. The CDR3 consists of 17 residues. The CDR3 loop is CASSSPASSTLPYGYTF. CDR3 bases: TGTGCCAGCAGTTCACCTGCCTCTTCGACGTTACCCTATGGCTACACCTTC.

V is TRBV11-2 and J is TRBJ1-2; tentative D call: TRBD1 (5 bases). V shed 3 bases and J shed 7 bases, with 21 bases lying between them. The CDR3 totals 16 residues. Germline V gene lookup returns CDR1 SGHAT and CDR2 FQNNGV. The CDR3 DNA sequence: TGTGCCAGCAGCTTGGGCAGTAGTAGCAGGGAGGTTGGCTACACCTTC. Its translation is CASSLGSSSREVGYTF.

CDR3 loop: CASSLCNRRFF. For the CDR3, the DNA is TGTGCCAGCAGCTTATGTAATCGGCGATTCTTC. V usage is TRBV7-2 and J usage is TRBJ2-1; D gene ambiguous. Germline V gene lookup returns CDR1 SGHTA and CDR2 FQGNSA. The CDR3 spans 11 residues. V was cut by 2 bases and J by 16 bases, with 12 bases left in between. Full variable domain (rest looked up from reference TRBV7-2 and TRBJ2-1): GAGVSQSPSNKVTEKGKDVELRCDPISGHTALYWYRQSLGQGLEFLIYFQGNSAPDKSGLPSDRFSAERTGGSVSTLTIQRTQQEDSAVYLCASSLCNRRFFGPGTRLTVL.

Comment on this clonotype: With a much larger clone just one base away, this may be a read error. The chain uses TRBV7-2 and TRBJ1-1, with D unclear. Per the germline V gene, CDR1 is SGHTA and CDR2 is FQGNSA. V lost 8 bases and J lost 1, with 17 bases in between. The CDR3 is made up of 15 amino acids. The DNA of the CDR3 is TGTGCCAGCGGGCCCTACGCGACGGGGAACACTGAAGCTTTCTTT. Its protein is CASGPYATGNTEAFF.

This chain uses TRBV27 with TRBJ2-7; D is undetermined. V dropped 6 bases and J dropped 0 bases, with 15 bases sitting between them. Germline-derived CDR1 and CDR2 are MNHEY and SMNVEV (reference sequence). The CDR3 loop spans 15 amino acids. The CDR3 DNA reads TGTGCCAGCAGCCTACAAGGACCCTACTCCTACGAGCAGTACTTC. Amino acids: CASSLQGPYSYEQYF.

The chain has TRBV29-1 and TRBJ1-1; 7 nucleotides line up with TRBD1. The V gene end was trimmed by 7 bases and the J gene end by 2 bases; junction bases not matched to a gene: 7. Per germline, CDR1 SQVTM and CDR2 ANQGSEA. This CDR3 is 13 amino acids long. The chain's CDR3 is CSGRQGGNTEAFF. CDR3 sequence (DNA): TGCAGCGGCCGACAGGGAGGCAACACTGAAGCTTTCTTT.

In this sample, this clonotype turned up a few times. The gene calls are TRBV18 and TRBJ2-3; 12 bases are a match to TRBD1. Germline assignment: CDR1 KGHSH and CDR2 LQKENI. This CDR3 has 16 residues. V was clipped by 3 bases and J by 4 bases; unmatched bases: 5. The CDR3 spells CASSPPGTGGADTQYF. As DNA, the CDR3 is TGTGCCAGCTCACCCCCAGGGACAGGGGGCGCAGATACGCAGTATTTT.